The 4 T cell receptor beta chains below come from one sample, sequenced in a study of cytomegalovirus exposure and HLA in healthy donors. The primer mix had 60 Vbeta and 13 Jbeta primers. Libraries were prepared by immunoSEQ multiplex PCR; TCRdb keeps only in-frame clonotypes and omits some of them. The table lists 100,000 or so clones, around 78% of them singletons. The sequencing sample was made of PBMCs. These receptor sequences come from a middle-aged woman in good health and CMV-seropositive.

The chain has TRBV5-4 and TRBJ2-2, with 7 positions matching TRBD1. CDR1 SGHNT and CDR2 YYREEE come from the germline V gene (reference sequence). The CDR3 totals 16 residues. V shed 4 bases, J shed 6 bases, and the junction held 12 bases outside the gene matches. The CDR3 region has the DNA TGTGCCAGCAGCCCGGCTGGGACAGCCAGGGCCGGGGAGCTGTTTTTT. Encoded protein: CASSPAGTARAGELFF.

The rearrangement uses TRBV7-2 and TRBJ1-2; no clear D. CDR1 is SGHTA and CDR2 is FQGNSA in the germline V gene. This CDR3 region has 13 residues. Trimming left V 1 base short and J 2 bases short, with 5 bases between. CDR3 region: CASSLGGNYGYTF. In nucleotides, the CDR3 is TGTGCCAGCAGCTTAGGAGGGAACTATGGCTACACCTTC.

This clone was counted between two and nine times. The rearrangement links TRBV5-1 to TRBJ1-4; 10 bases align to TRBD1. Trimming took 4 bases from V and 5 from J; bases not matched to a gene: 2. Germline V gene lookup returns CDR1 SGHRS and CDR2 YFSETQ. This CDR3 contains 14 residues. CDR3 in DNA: TGCGCCAGCAGCGGGACAGGGGCGAATGAAAAACTGTTTTTT. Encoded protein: CASSGTGANEKLFF.

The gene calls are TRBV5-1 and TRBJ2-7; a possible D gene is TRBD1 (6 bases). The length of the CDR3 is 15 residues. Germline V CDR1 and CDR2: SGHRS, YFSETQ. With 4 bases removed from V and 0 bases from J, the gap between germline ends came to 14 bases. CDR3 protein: CASSRDTVSSYEQYF. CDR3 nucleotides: TGCGCCAGCAGCAGGGACACCGTAAGCTCCTACGAGCAGTACTTC.